This is a list of T cell receptor beta chains from one sample in a study of T cell responses to AZD1222 COVID-19 vaccine. Some clones are missing from TCRdb's copy, which holds only in-frame ones; the method was immunoSEQ multiplex PCR. Found here are 60,000 to 80,000 clones, around 90% of them singletons; the top ten hold around 5.2%. Sequences were derived from peripheral blood, sampled on day 0 of AZD1222 vaccination. These receptors were obtained from an adult in good health. The CDR3 runs from the conserved cysteine through the conserved F or W. The D gene is left open where the match is weak. Clone size is stated in some rows and not others, as once, few, many or a class when expanded.

-,-,TRBJ1-6,TRBV28,TGTGCCAGCAGTGGAGGGGGTTCGATTTCACCCCTCCACTTT,CASSGGGSISPLHF
TRBD1,-,TRBJ2-1,TRBV9,TGTGCCAGCAGCCCCTGGACAGGGATATTAGGGGGGTACAATGAGCAGTTCTTC,CASSPWTGILGGYNEQFF
-,-,TRBJ2-6,TRBV11-2,TGTGCCAGCAGCTTAACTTTCGACAGGCTGTATATTTCCAACGTCCTGACTTTC,CASSLTFDRLYISNVLTF
-,-,TRBJ1-1,TRBV18,TGTGCCAGCTCACCACCGAGTTCAAGGAACACTGAAGCTTTCTTT,CASSPPSSRNTEAFF
-,once,TRBJ2-3,TRBV5-1,TGCGCCAGCAGCTTGGGGGATACGCAGTATTTT,CASSLGDTQYF
-,-,TRBJ1-3,TRBV5-1,TGCGCCAGCAGCTTGGCCGTGGGAGGCTCTGGAAACACCATATATTTT,CASSLAVGGSGNTIYF
TRBD1,-,TRBJ1-2,TRBV3-1/TRBV3-2,TGTGCCAGCAGCCCCTATCGACAGGGGGCTCATGGCTACACCTTC,CASSPYRQGAHGYTF
TRBD1,-,TRBJ1-2,TRBV18,TGTGCCAGCTCACCAAGCGACAGGGGGCAGGACTATGGCTACACCTTC,CASSPSDRGQDYGYTF
TRBD1,few,TRBJ2-2,TRBV7-2,TGTGCCAGCAGCTTTTCAGGGGGCCTGGTCGGGGAGCTGTTTTTT,CASSFSGGLVGELFF
TRBD1,-,TRBJ1-2,TRBV11-2,TGTGCCAGCAGCTCGGGACAGTTCTATGGCTACACCTTC,CASSSGQFYGYTF
TRBD1,-,TRBJ1-2,TRBV3-1/TRBV3-2,TGTGCCAGCAGCCTGTCAGGGGGCTATAACTATGGCTACACCTTC,CASSLSGGYNYGYTF
-,once,TRBJ1-3,TRBV6-5,TGTGCCAGCAGTTCCCCCTGGAGCTCTGGAAACACCATATATTTT,CASSSPWSSGNTIYF
-,once,TRBJ2-1,TRBV11-3,TGTGCCAGCAGCGAATACAATGAGCAGTTCTTC,CASSEYNEQFF
TRBD2,-,TRBJ2-7,TRBV7-2,TGTGCCAGCAGCTTAGCGGCTAGCGGGGGGGCAGCGGGATACGAGCAGTACTTC,CASSLAASGGAAGYEQYF
TRBD1,-,TRBJ1-5,TRBV5-8,TGTGCCAGCAGAGGGGGACAGGGCGTAATGGAGCCCCAGCATTTT,CASRGGQGVMEPQHF
TRBD2,-,TRBJ2-5,TRBV4-1,TGCGCCAGCAGCCAGACCATAGCGGGGGGGCCCCAAGAGACCCAGTACTTC,CASSQTIAGGPQETQYF
-,-,TRBJ1-1,TRBV10-2,TGCGCCAGCAGTGAGCAACTTAACACTGAAGCTTTCTTT,CASSEQLNTEAFF
TRBD1,-,TRBJ1-2,TRBV7-9,TGTGCCAGCAGCTTAGTGACCGTTTTAGGGGACAGCTATGGCTACACCTTC,CASSLVTVLGDSYGYTF
-,-,TRBJ1-5,TRBV2,TGTGCCAGCAGTGAATATAGAAATCAGCCCCAGCATTTT,CASSEYRNQPQHF
-,once,TRBJ2-7,TRBV3-1/TRBV3-2,TGTGCCAGCAGCCAAGATTACCGGGGGCCCTACGAGCAGTACTTC,CASSQDYRGPYEQYF
TRBD2,-,TRBJ2-5,TRBV11-2,TGTGCCAGCAGCTCTCGGACTAGCGGATACCAAGAGACCCAGTACTTC,CASSSRTSGYQETQYF
-,-,TRBJ2-1,TRBV7-9,TGTGCCAGCAGCTTAGAGTATGGGGGAGTGAAGCACAATGAGCAGTTCTTC,CASSLEYGGVKHNEQFF
TRBD1,-,TRBJ1-5,TRBV4-1,TGCGCCAGCAGCCGTCAGGGGGCTGGTCAGCCCCAGCATTTT,CASSRQGAGQPQHF
TRBD1,-,TRBJ1-5,TRBV6-5,TGTGCCAGCACTGGACAGGGGTCAGGGCCCCAGCATTTT,CASTGQGSGPQHF
-,-,TRBJ2-7,TRBV9,TGTGCCAGCAATTCCGGAGGGTTATGGGACGAGCAGTACTTC,CASNSGGLWDEQYF
-,-,TRBJ1-2,TRBV5-8,TGTGCCAGCAGCTTGGGGATCCGGGCCTATGGCTACACCTTC,CASSLGIRAYGYTF
-,-,TRBJ1-1,TRBV19,TGTGCCAGTACCCGGACCGTAATGAACACTGAAGCTTTCTTT,CASTRTVMNTEAFF
TRBD1,-,TRBJ2-2,TRBV5-1,TGCGCCAGCAGCGGGGGACAGACGAACACCGGGGAGCTGTTTTTT,CASSGGQTNTGELFF